Given below is one T cell receptor beta chain in context. Its antigen is not identified. Produced via immunoSEQ multiplex PCR; TCRdb's table is partial and in-frame only. The data hold about 27,000 clones, with roughly nine tenths observed a single time. This record belongs to a study of untreated major depressive disorder. Study-wide results and caveats: TRBV05-01 (Vbeta 5.1) usage was higher in CD4+ T cells of depressed patients than controls. Sequencing comparisons covered only three preselected Vbeta families. TRBV25-01 and TRBV02-01 followed the flow pattern without significance.

Germline lookup yields CDR1 MNHNY and CDR2 SVGAGI (reference sequence). This CDR3 comprises 13 residues. V gave up 9 bases and J gave up 8 bases; unmatched junction bases: 7. Major depressive disorder by DSM-IV, Hamilton depression score of at least 18. Roughly 95% CD4+ purity was typical by flow cytometry. This sequence joins TRBV6-6 and TRBJ2-1; 10 positions agree with TRBD2. The sample was CD4+ T cells from PBMCs. The TCR was taken from a woman aged 25 to 45 with major depressive disorder. This CDR3 is CASKRGGGDEQFF. In nucleotides, the CDR3 is TGTGCCAGTAAGCGGGGGGGAGGTGATGAGCAGTTCTTC.